Listed below are T cell receptor beta chains from one sample, sequenced in a study of T cells in tumors after PD-1 blockade. Here immunoSEQ multiplex PCR was the method, and the copy in TCRdb shows in-frame clones only, minus some. Of 20,000 to 25,000 clones in the sample, about three quarters are singletons; the top ten hold 26%. The sequences come from PBMCs, collected before anti-PD-1 treatment. All receptors come from a human donor with basal cell carcinoma. CDR3s include the opening cysteine and the closing phenylalanine or tryptophan. The D gene is left open where the match is weak. Where a row states a size, it is once, few, many or the class of an expanded clone; other rows omit it.

TRBV20-1,NA,NA,TRBJ2-7,CSASLVGWSTWGRISYEQYF,TGCAGTGCTAGTTTAGTTGGGTGGAGTACATGGGGGCGTATCTCCTACGAGCAGTACTTC
TRBV4-1,once,NA,TRBJ1-4,CASSRGPPVGEKLFF,TGCGCCAGCAGCCGCGGCCCCCCGGTCGGTGAAAAACTGTTTTTT
TRBV27,few,NA,TRBJ2-5,CASSLVAARETQYF,TGTGCCAGCAGTTTAGTAGCAGCTCGGGAGACCCAGTACTTC
TRBV7-9,few,TRBD2,TRBJ2-2,CAREDRLAGGPTGELFF,TGTGCCAGAGAGGACCGGCTAGCGGGAGGGCCCACCGGGGAGCTGTTTTTT
TRBV5-1,NA,TRBD1,TRBJ1-6,CASSYGQGASSYNSPLHF,TGCGCCAGCAGCTACGGACAGGGGGCAAGCTCCTATAATTCACCCCTCCACTTT
TRBV6-1,few,TRBD1,TRBJ2-5,CASSEQGAVETQYF,TGTGCCAGCAGTGAACAGGGGGCCGTAGAGACCCAGTACTTC
TRBV10-3,NA,NA,TRBJ2-7,CAIRDPRENYEQYF,TGTGCCATCAGGGACCCCAGGGAAAACTACGAGCAGTACTTC
TRBV11-3,NA,TRBD2,TRBJ2-7,CASSLIPGGEQYF,TGTGCCAGCAGCTTAATTCCGGGGGGGGAGCAGTACTTC
TRBV5-1,NA,NA,TRBJ2-1,CASTRGSDPRNEQFF,TGCGCCAGCACCCGAGGGTCCGACCCTCGCAATGAGCAGTTCTTC
TRBV5-4,NA,NA,TRBJ2-1,CASSLRGVQGNEQFF,TGTGCCAGCAGCTTGAGAGGGGTCCAGGGCAATGAGCAGTTCTTC
TRBV5-1,NA,NA,TRBJ1-1,CASSLVPGDTEAFF,TGCGCCAGCAGCTTGGTCCCGGGTGACACTGAAGCTTTCTTT
TRBV19,NA,NA,TRBJ2-7,CASSAGLVDEQYF,TGTGCCAGTAGTGCGGGGCTGGTGGACGAGCAGTACTTC
TRBV7-9,few,NA,TRBJ1-4,CATQNGYNEKLFF,TGTGCCACCCAAAACGGGTACAATGAAAAACTGTTTTTT
TRBV30,NA,NA,TRBJ1-1,CAWIGHQNTEAFF,TGTGCCTGGATTGGACATCAGAACACTGAAGCTTTCTTT
TRBV6-5,NA,NA,TRBJ1-3,CASVRGSGNTIYF,TGTGCCAGCGTCAGGGGCTCTGGAAACACCATATATTTT
TRBV2,NA,TRBD1,TRBJ2-3,CASSPSRDRGGGQYF,TGTGCCAGCAGTCCGTCCCGGGACAGGGGCGGGGGGCAGTATTTT
TRBV3-1/TRBV3-2,NA,TRBD1,TRBJ1-1,CASSQRGQAMNTEAFF,TGTGCCAGCAGCCAACGGGGACAGGCGATGAACACTGAAGCTTTCTTT
TRBV20-1,NA,TRBD2,TRBJ2-3,CSASIGTSGGRDTQYF,TGCAGTGCTAGTATCGGCACTAGCGGGGGGAGGGATACGCAGTATTTT
TRBV4-1,NA,NA,TRBJ2-6,CASSRDSGANVLTF,TGCGCCAGCAGCCGGGACTCTGGGGCCAACGTCCTGACTTTC
TRBV20-1,NA,NA,TRBJ1-5,CSASGPGGNNQPQHF,TGCAGTGCTAGTGGGCCGGGAGGCAACAATCAGCCCCAGCATTTT
TRBV5-1,NA,NA,TRBJ1-4,CASSLGAREKLFF,TGCGCCAGCAGCTTAGGGGCAAGAGAAAAACTGTTTTTT
TRBV11-3,NA,NA,TRBJ2-1,CASSLGVYNEQFF,TGTGCCAGCAGCTTAGGTGTCTACAATGAGCAGTTCTTC
TRBV6-1,NA,NA,TRBJ1-5,CASSEDEVRNQPQHF,TGTGCCAGCAGTGAAGACGAGGTACGCAATCAGCCCCAGCATTTT
TRBV18,NA,NA,TRBJ2-7,CASSPLAVSRDEQYF,TGTGCCAGCTCACCATTGGCGGTCTCCAGGGACGAGCAGTACTTC
TRBV6-1,few,NA,TRBJ2-2,CASSEPTHPGELFF,TGTGCCAGCAGTGAACCGACACACCCGGGGGAGCTGTTTTTT
TRBV3-1/TRBV3-2,NA,NA,TRBJ1-1,CASSQILDTEAFF,TGTGCCAGCAGCCAGATTTTGGACACTGAAGCTTTCTTT
TRBV15,NA,TRBD1,TRBJ1-2,CATSERTGGYGYTF,TGTGCCACCAGCGAGCGGACAGGGGGCTATGGCTACACCTTC
TRBV6-5,NA,TRBD1,TRBJ2-7,CASSWRQGSYEQYF,TGTGCCAGCAGTTGGCGACAGGGATCTTACGAGCAGTACTTC
TRBV5-4,NA,NA,TRBJ2-3,CASSMMRAGFTDTQYF,TGTGCCAGCAGCATGATGCGGGCAGGATTCACAGATACGCAGTATTTT
TRBV7-9,NA,NA,TRBJ2-7,CASSLVGSAEQYF,TGTGCCAGCAGCTTAGTGGGTTCGGCCGAGCAGTACTTC
TRBV6-5,NA,TRBD1,TRBJ1-2,CASSSDRVGGYTF,TGTGCCAGCAGTTCCGACAGGGTGGGGGGCTACACCTTC
TRBV5-4,NA,NA,TRBJ2-7,CASSLARSYEQYF,TGTGCCAGCAGCTTGGCGCGATCCTACGAGCAGTACTTC
TRBV7-9,NA,NA,TRBJ2-5,CASSNQGRETQYF,TGTGCCAGCAGCAACCAGGGGCGAGAGACCCAGTACTTC
TRBV29-1,NA,NA,TRBJ2-2,CSARPANTGELFF,TGCAGCGCCCGGCCGGCGAACACCGGGGAGCTGTTTTTT
TRBV2,NA,NA,TRBJ1-2,CASSERNGYTF,TGTGCCAGCAGTGAACGGAATGGCTACACCTTC